The 8 T cell receptor beta chains below all came from one sample that was sequenced in a study of blood T cell repertoires in COVID-19. Sequenced by immunoSEQ multiplex PCR; TCRdb stores in-frame clones only, minus some. This sample has 200,000 to 300,000 clones; approximately 84% occur once, and the top ten carry about 1.6%. The specimen was PBMCs or T cells enriched from blood (not recorded which). These receptors were obtained from a man aged 35 to 55 who had recovered from COVID-19.

The chain couples TRBV11-2 to TRBJ1-1; D is ambiguous. This CDR3 comprises 10 residues. Germline assignment: CDR1 SGHAT and CDR2 FQNNGV. Trimming removed 5 bases at V and 10 bases at J, with 8 bases between. Here the CDR3 reads CASSLSLAFF. CDR3 DNA sequence: TGTGCCAGCAGCCTATCGTTAGCTTTCTTT.

The V gene is TRBV28, the J gene TRBJ2-7; 7 bases are shared with TRBD2. The V and J ends lost 2 bases and 6 bases, in that order; junction bases with no gene match: 10. Germline-derived CDR1 and CDR2 are MDHEN and SYDVKM. The CDR3 totals 15 residues. CDR3: CASSLVEGGVREQYF. As DNA, the CDR3 is TGTGCCAGCAGTTTAGTCGAGGGAGGGGTGCGCGAGCAGTACTTC.

Only a few counts were recorded for this clone. The chain links TRBV5-1 to TRBJ2-7, with a weak D call TRBD1 (5 bases). V gave up 4 bases and J gave up 4 bases, with 15 bases separating them. Per germline, CDR1 SGHRS and CDR2 YFSETQ. This CDR3 has 14 residues. CDR3 DNA: TGCGCCAGCAGCCCCCAGGGTTCTTTTTACGAGCAGTACTTC. This encodes CASSPQGSFYEQYF.

This clone came up once. The rearrangement uses TRBV6-5 and TRBJ1-2; D is possibly TRBD1 (5 bases). The CDR3 is 12 amino acids. Between the trimmed V and J ends, which lost 7 bases and 5 bases, there was a span of 11 bases. Germline assignment: CDR1 MNHEY and CDR2 SVGAGI. The CDR3 bases are TGTGCCAGCACAGGGTATCAATATGGCTACACCTTC. It encodes CASTGYQYGYTF.

The rearrangement joins TRBV30 to TRBJ1-4, with D perhaps matching TRBD1 (5 bases). This CDR3 contains 13 residues. CDR1 is GTSNPN, CDR2 SVGIG, per germline (reference sequence). The V end was cut by 2 bases, the J end by 11 bases, with 15 bases between. This CDR3 is CAWSPQATGKLFF. The DNA for the CDR3 is TGTGCCTGGAGTCCACAGGCTACCGGGAAACTGTTTTTT.

This clone appeared once. V is TRBV15 and J is TRBJ2-5; 11 bases align to TRBD2. The V gene end was trimmed by 6 bases and the J gene end by 5 bases; junction bases not matched to a gene: 11. CDR1 and CDR2 (germline): LNHNV, YYDKDF (reference sequence). This CDR3 spans 16 amino acids. The CDR3, as DNA: TGTGCCACCAGTCCTAGCGGGGGGAACCTAGGGGAGACCCAGTACTTC. It translates to CATSPSGGNLGETQYF.

This rearrangement joins TRBV27 to TRBJ1-1; no clear D. The CDR3 sequence is 11 residues long. V dropped 3 bases and J dropped 7 bases, with 6 bases sitting between them. Per the germline V gene, CDR1 is MNHEY and CDR2 is SMNVEV (reference sequence). This CDR3 reads CASSFGSEAFF. The CDR3 DNA follows: TGTGCCAGCAGTTTCGGGAGTGAAGCTTTCTTT.

The chain has TRBV11-2 and TRBJ1-2, with a tentative D call TRBD1 (6 bases). This CDR3 region has 15 residues. V was cut by 5 bases and J by 4 bases, with 17 bases left in between. Germline lookup yields CDR1 SGHAT and CDR2 FQNNGV. CDR3 nucleotides: TGTGCCAGCAGCCCAGGGGACGGGAGGATCTATGGCTACACCTTC. It translates to CASSPGDGRIYGYTF.